A single sample is the source of the 23 T cell receptor beta chains below, sequenced in a study of tumor-infiltrating lymphocytes in primary liver carcinoma. Total RNA amounting to 500 ng was the source from which TCR beta cDNA was made with a constant-region primer. ARM-PCR, slightly modified, supplied the TCR beta libraries through three nested multiplex PCR rounds. With TRBV1-TRBV30 forward primers and a C-beta reverse primer, the first two PCR rounds were run for roughly 9 cycles each. Via MiXCR, TCRdb re-called the multiplex PCR reads, giving one row per CDR3 protein. The repertoire consists of 90,000 to 150,000 distinct CDR3 sequences, with 50% to 65% occurring once and the leading ten covering around 8.5%. Unsorted bulk tissue, about 19-32 mg of it, served as the source for co-extraction of RNA and DNA. Sequenced sample: liver tumor tissue from sampling region 1. Documented subset: tumor region T1, superior pole. These receptors were taken from a woman between 55 and 75 years old with primary liver carcinoma and hepatitis B virus infection.

J is TRBJ1-4 and V is TRBV15; TRBD1 matches 7 bases. With V trimmed by 1 base and J by 5 bases, 7 bases remained unmatched. The CDR3 consists of 16 residues. CDR1 LNHNV and CDR2 YYDKDF come from the germline V gene (reference sequence). CDR3 sequence (DNA): TGTGCCACCAGCAGAGCGCCGGGACAGTCCAATGAAAAACTGTTTTTT. This translates into CATSRAPGQSNEKLFF.

Worth noting for this clonotype: The junction departs from the called germline gene at one end, perhaps through a read error. J is TRBJ2-1 and V is TRBV6-4, with D uncertain. Germline loops: CDR1 MRHNA, CDR2 SNTAGT. The CDR3 length is 13 residues. Here the CDR3 reads CASSDSSNNERFF. In DNA, the CDR3 is TGTGCCAGCAGTGACTCGAGCAACAATGAGCGGTTCTTC.

This sequence joins TRBV11-2 and TRBJ1-1; no definite D call. With 9 bases removed from V and 4 bases from J, the gap between germline ends came to 18 bases. CDR1 is SGHAT and CDR2 is FQNNGV in the germline V gene. This CDR3 comprises 14 residues. The CDR3 reads CASMDMGTGTEAFF. The CDR3 bases are TGTGCCAGTATGGATATGGGCACGGGCACTGAAGCTTTCTTT.

This clonotype was recorded a few times. The chain joins TRBV28 to TRBJ1-1, with D possibly TRBD1 on 6 matching bases. The germline V and J ends were trimmed by 6 bases and 6 bases, with 11 bases remaining between them. Germline V gives CDR1 MDHEN, CDR2 SYDVKM. This CDR3 spans 12 amino acids. In nucleotides, the CDR3 is TGTGCCAGCAGCCACAGGGTTTCTGAAGCTTTCTTT. It codes for CASSHRVSEAFF.

Details on this clonotype: Relative to the germline gene, one junction end is altered; a read error may explain this. The chain uses TRBV11-2 and TRBJ2-1, with TRBD2 identical over 10 bases. Germline V lookup: CDR1 SGHAT, CDR2 FQNNGV. The CDR3 contains 17 residues. CDR3 region: CVSSDGISGRSYNEQFF. In DNA, the CDR3 is TGTGTCAGCAGCGACGGGATTAGCGGGAGGTCCTACAATGAGCAGTTCTTC.

Comment on this clonotype: Without the conserved terminal phenylalanine or tryptophan, this CDR3 likely stems from a read error. The CDR3 loop reads CASSLETKGTQYL. DNA of the CDR3: TGTGCCAGTAGCTTAGAAACCAAGGGGACCCAGTACTTA. The genes are TRBV11-2 and TRBJ2-5; no clear D gene. Germline CDR1 reads SGHAT; CDR2 reads FQNNGV. This CDR3 has 13 residues.

About this clonotype itself: One junction end disagrees with the germline gene, perhaps due to a read error. This chain connects TRBV19 to TRBJ2-1, with a weak D call TRBD2 (5 bases). This CDR3 is 14 amino acids long. Germline V gene lookup returns CDR1 LNHDA and CDR2 SQIVND (reference sequence). CDR3 amino acids: CASSSLGTGNGQFF. CDR3 coding DNA: TGTGCCAGTAGTAGCCTGGGAACGGGGAATGGGCAGTTCTTC.

The chain combines TRBV30 with TRBJ1-5; D gene unclear. The CDR3 is 13 residues long. Germline CDR1 GTSNPN, CDR2 SVGIG (reference sequence). Trimming removed 5 bases from V and 1 base from J, with 9 bases in between. CDR3 sequence (DNA): TGTGCCTGGCGTATAGGGAGCAATCAGCCCCAGCATTTT. This gives the protein CAWRIGSNQPQHF.

There are a few counts of this clonotype. V and J are TRBV7-2 and TRBJ2-2, with 9 bases identical to TRBD2. Germline CDR1 is SGHTA and CDR2 is FQGNSA. The CDR3 loop spans 16 amino acids. V was clipped by 2 bases and J by 7 bases; unmatched bases: 8. CDR3 DNA: TGTGCCAGCAGCTTATTGGGCCTAGCGGGAATCGGGGAGCTGTTTTTT. Its translation: CASSLLGLAGIGELFF.

Here the CDR3 DNA reads TGTGCCTGGAGTCGCGGAATCGAGCAGTACTTC. The encoded protein is CAWSRGIEQYF. V gene TRBV30 combines with J gene TRBJ2-7; D gene unclear. The CDR3 contains 11 residues. Germline CDR1 and CDR2: GTSNPN and SVGIG (reference sequence). Trimming removed 2 bases from V and 6 bases from J, with 8 bases in between.

The chain employs TRBV11-2 and TRBJ2-5; D might be TRBD1 (5 bases). The germline CDR1 and CDR2 sequences are SGHAT and FQNNGV. CDR3 size: 15 residues. The V gene lost 10 bases and the J gene lost 14 bases, with 32 bases spanning the gap. In nucleotides, the CDR3 is TGTGCCACAAGCTTGGGGCTGGGATCGCAAGAGACCTATTACTTC. As protein: CATSLGLGSQETYYF.

J is TRBJ2-7 and V is TRBV11-2; 10 nucleotides line up with TRBD2. The CDR3 is 13 amino acids. Trimming at V came to 8 bases and at J to 10 bases, leaving 11 bases not matched to a gene. CDR1 is SGHAT and CDR2 is FQNNGV in the germline V gene. CDR3 nucleotide sequence: TGTGCCAGCGAGTCTAGCGGGAGTCATGAACAGTACTTC. Protein: CASESSGSHEQYF.

About this clonotype: Possible read error: a much larger clone is one base away. This rearrangement joins TRBV5-6 to TRBJ2-3; TRBD2 agrees at 9 bases. The V and J ends lost 4 bases and 0 bases, in that order; junction bases with no gene match: 3. Per germline, CDR1 SGHDT and CDR2 YYEEEE. The CDR3 has 15 amino acids. The CDR3 nucleotides read TGTGCCAGCAGCATGGGACTAGCTAGCACAGATACGCAGTATTTT. Translated: CASSMGLASTDTQYF.

The chain employs TRBV11-2 and TRBJ2-4; the D gene is possibly TRBD2 (5 bases). Germline assignment: CDR1 SGHAT and CDR2 FQNNGV. CDR3 length equals 15 residues. The CDR3 spells CGSSRSSGRENIQYF. CDR3 DNA: TGTGGGAGCAGCAGGTCAAGCGGCAGAGAAAACATTCAGTACTTC.

The gene calls are TRBV4-2 and TRBJ2-7, with 11 bases fitting TRBD2. This CDR3 contains 15 residues. Germline-derived CDR1 and CDR2 are LGHNA and YNFKEQ. CDR3 DNA sequence: TGTACTAGCAGTCAACCCGGGACTAGCGGTTACGAGCAGTACTTC. Its protein product is CTSSQPGTSGYEQYF.

Remarks on this clonotype: A read error may be the cause here, since a much bigger clone is one base away. The chain uses TRBV12-3 or TRBV12-4 and TRBJ2-1, with D tentatively TRBD2 (6 bases). The CDR3 contains 13 residues. The CDR3 reads CTSSWGLNNEQFF. DNA of the CDR3: TGTACCAGCAGCTGGGGACTGAACAATGAGCAGTTCTTC.

Of note for this clonotype: This clone may be a read error of a much larger clone one base away. The rearrangement uses TRBV7-8 and TRBJ2-2, with 10 nucleotides matching TRBD1. CDR3 size: 15 residues. Looked up from germline, CDR1 is SGHVS and CDR2 is FQNEAQ. CDR3 protein: CVSSQGQGWTGELFF. DNA for the CDR3: TGTGTCAGCAGCCAGGGACAGGGGTGGACCGGGGAGCTGTTTTTT. Together with reference TRBV7-8 and TRBJ2-2, the CDR3 gives the full variable domain: GAGVSQSPRYKVAKRGQDVALRCDPISGHVSLFWYQQALGQGPEFLTYFQNEAQLDKSGLPSDRFFAERPEGSVSTLKIQRTQQEDSAVYLCVSSQGQGWTGELFFGEGSRLTVL.

In regard to this clonotype: This may be a read error, as it is one base from a much larger clone. The gene calls are TRBV29-1 and TRBJ2-1; D unresolved. The CDR3 runs to 10 residues. Germline CDR1 SQVTM, CDR2 ANQGSEA. The CDR3 protein is CGVSIDEQFF. In DNA, the CDR3 is TGCGGCGTTTCTATCGATGAGCAGTTCTTC.

With regard to this clonotype: Possible read error: a much larger clone is one base away. The chain employs TRBV6-1 and TRBJ1-1; the D is unclear. The CDR3 extends over 13 amino acids. Germline CDR1 and CDR2: MNHNS and SASEGT. This CDR3 is CTSSVTRNTEAFF. The CDR3 nucleotides read TGTACCAGCAGTGTGACAAGGAACACTGAAGCTTTCTTT.

A note on this clonotype: This clone may be a read error of a much larger clone one base away. This chain joins TRBV6-6 and TRBJ1-3; D remains ambiguous. The germline CDR1 and CDR2 sequences are MNHNY and SVGAGI (reference sequence). This CDR3 has 15 amino acids. The CDR3 protein is CASSHSGSSGNTIYF. The CDR3 DNA sequence: TGTGCCAGCAGTCACTCGGGATCCTCTGGAAACACCATATATTTT.

About this clonotype itself: Relative to the germline gene, one junction end is altered; a read error may explain this. The gene calls are TRBV6-5 and TRBJ1-6; D possibly corresponds to TRBD1 (5 bases). The CDR3 has 15 amino acids. Germline values: CDR1 MNHEY, CDR2 SVGAGI. The CDR3 bases are TGTACCAGCAGTCTTACCGGGTCAGGGAATTCACCCCTCCACTTT. Its translation: CTSSLTGSGNSPLHF.

This clonotype occurred many times. The V gene is TRBV28, the J gene TRBJ2-2; D gene unclear. CDR1 is MDHEN, CDR2 SYDVKM, per germline. CDR3 length: 13 residues. Trimming left V 3 bases short and J 6 bases short, with 8 bases between. The CDR3 here is CASSLGLPGELFF. CDR3 coding DNA: TGTGCCAGCAGTTTGGGGTTGCCCGGGGAGCTGTTTTTT.

In regard to this clonotype: A much larger clone differs by one base, so this may be a read error. Since the CDR3 does not end with the conserved phenylalanine or tryptophan, this likely comes from a read error. This chain links TRBV12-5 with TRBJ1-2; the match to TRBD1 covers 8 bases. CDR1 is LGHNT, CDR2 FRNRAP, per germline. This CDR3 spans 17 amino acids. V was pared by 6 bases and J by 5 bases, with 17 bases of the junction left unmatched. CDR3 amino acids: CASGPLAGGGGLYGYTL. In nucleotides, the CDR3 is TGTGCTAGTGGCCCTTTAGCAGGGGGCGGAGGGCTTTATGGCTACACCCTC.